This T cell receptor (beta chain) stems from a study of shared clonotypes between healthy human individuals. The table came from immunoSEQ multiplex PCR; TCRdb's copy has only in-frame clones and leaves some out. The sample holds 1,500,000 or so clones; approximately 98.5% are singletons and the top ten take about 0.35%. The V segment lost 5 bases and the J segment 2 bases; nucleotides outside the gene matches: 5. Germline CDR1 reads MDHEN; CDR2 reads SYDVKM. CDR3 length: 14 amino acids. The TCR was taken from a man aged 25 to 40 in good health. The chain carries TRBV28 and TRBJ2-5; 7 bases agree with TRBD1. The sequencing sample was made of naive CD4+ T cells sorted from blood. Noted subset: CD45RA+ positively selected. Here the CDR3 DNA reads TGTGCCAGCAGTCCCCGGGACAGTCAAGAGACCCAGTACTTC. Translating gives CASSPRDSQETQYF.